The T cell receptor beta chain described here comes from a study of shared clonotypes between healthy human individuals. Study-wide background: Donors had three CD4 naive, three CD4 memory, two CD8 naive and one CD8 memory plate apiece.

This CDR3 contains 17 residues. Germline CDR1 SGHRS, CDR2 YFSETQ. The trim removed 0 bases at V and 3 bases at J, leaving 11 bases unmatched. Replicate PCRs run on sorted subsets employed 200 ng DNA, approximately 30,000 T cell genomes. Assay: immunoSEQ multiplex PCR; the TCRdb copy retains only in-frame clones and omits some. The table has 2 million to 2.5 million clones, around 92% seen once. Regarding the study as a whole: Naive subsets tended to show greater estimated richness than memory subsets. All-four-donor shared clonotypes had higher generation probabilities than non-shared clonotypes did.

To note about this clone: Antigen unknown.

The TCR comes from a man between 18 and 35 years old in good health. Some clones in this sample may be carry-over from other donors' samples. The chain is built from TRBV5-1 and TRBJ1-1; 7 bases fit TRBD1. Sample: naive CD4+ T cells from PBMCs. Subset noted: CD45RA+ positively selected. In DNA, the CDR3 is TGCGCCAGCAGCTTGGTGCCACAGGGAACAGGGGACACTGAAGCTTTCTTT. Translation gives CASSLVPQGTGDTEAFF.